This T cell receptor (beta chain) is from a study of memory CD4+ T cells and cytomegalovirus serostatus. Remarks on this clone: One junction end does not reproduce the germline sequence, and a read error may be involved.

Single viable CD3+CD4+CD8-CD45RO+ cells were sorted as the memory CD4+ T cells. CDR1 and CDR2 from the germline V gene are LGHNT and FRNRAP. CDR3 length: 12 residues. Using immunoSEQ multiplex PCR, the repertoire was profiled, and TCRdb retains in-frame clones only, with some absent. The sample gives about 52,000 clones, around 80% of which show up once; approximately 1.5% is in the top ten. This TCR was recovered from an adult in good health and CMV-seropositive. The sequenced sample was memory CD4+ T cells from blood. The chain couples TRBV12-5 to TRBJ2-1; possible D gene TRBD2, 5 bases. In DNA form, the CDR3 reads TGTGCTAGTACGGGGAACTACAATGGGCAGTTCTTC. Encoded protein: CASTGNYNGQFF.